The 6 T cell receptor beta chains in this list originate from one sample, sequenced in a study of T-cell reconstitution after alpha-beta-depleted transplantation in children. The TCRbeta library was prepared with unique molecular identifiers. TCRdb re-called the PCR reads with MiXCR, one entry per CDR3 protein. Among about 460,000 distinct CDR3 sequences, 9.5% to 12% were seen once, and the ten largest hold 12% to 15%. The sequencing here drew on PBMCs, mostly from graft donor cells, taken 180 days after TCRalphabeta/CD19-depleted stem cell transplant. Receptors were obtained from a female patient aged 2 to 10 who had a stem cell transplant for aplastic anemia, so the T cells may come from the graft donor.

The chain recombines TRBV4-3 with TRBJ1-1; D uncertain. The CDR3 sequence is 14 residues long. The germline CDR1 and CDR2 sequences are LGHNA and YSLEER. The V gene lost 1 base and the J gene lost 11 bases, with 17 bases spanning the gap. This chain's CDR3 is CASSQGRQDTTAFF. In DNA form, the CDR3 reads TGCGCCAGCAGCCAAGGGAGGCAAGATACTACGGCTTTCTTT.

This clonotype was seen a handful of times. The chain recombines TRBV7-9 with TRBJ2-1, with D hard to call. Per germline, CDR1 SEHNR and CDR2 FQNEAQ (reference sequence). The CDR3 is 15 amino acids. V lost 3 bases, J lost 9 bases, and 18 bases lay in between. The CDR3 coding sequence is TGTGCCAGCAGCTTGCCGGCTAGAGCTCCCGGTGAGCAGTTCTTC. Translation gives CASSLPARAPGEQFF.

This clonotype was recorded a few times. The chain is built from TRBV28 and TRBJ2-3; no definite D call. Between the trimmed V and J ends, which lost 8 bases and 6 bases, there was a span of 12 bases. Germline V gene data show CDR1 as MDHEN and CDR2 as SYDVKM. The CDR3 length is 12 residues. The chain's CDR3 is CASRPPMDTQYF. DNA of the CDR3: TGTGCCAGCCGGCCCCCAATGGATACGCAGTATTTT.

At least ten counts were recorded for this clonotype. This chain connects TRBV28 to TRBJ2-1; 15 nucleotides line up with TRBD2. V was clipped by 10 bases and J by 10 bases; unmatched bases: 14. Germline CDR1 and CDR2: MDHEN and SYDVKM. This CDR3 has 16 amino acids. The CDR3 DNA follows: TGTGCCACCCAACTCTGGACTAGCGGGAGGGCTGACGAGCAGTTCTTC. This sequence encodes CATQLWTSGRADEQFF.

The table lists this clonotype with many counts. This chain connects TRBV28 to TRBJ2-1; TRBD2 is a possible D gene (5 bases). The CDR3 has 15 residues. Trimming took 7 bases from V and 0 from J, leaving 13 bases between them. Germline assignment: CDR1 MDHEN and CDR2 SYDVKM. The CDR3 nucleotides read TGTGCCAGCATTTCGCGCGGGCCCTCCTACAATGAGCAGTTCTTC. Amino acid sequence: CASISRGPSYNEQFF.

The V call is TRBV11-1, the J call TRBJ1-5, with 8 bases lining up with TRBD1. The CDR3 has 18 residues. The germline CDR1 and CDR2 sequences are SGHAT and FQDESV (reference sequence). The V gene end was trimmed by 4 bases and the J gene end by 0 bases; junction bases not matched to a gene: 11. The DNA for the CDR3 is TGTGCCAGCAGCTCGGGCGGACAGGGAGAATATAGCAATCAGCCCCAGCATTTT. This codes for CASSSGGQGEYSNQPQHF.